A selection of T cell receptor beta chains follows, all from one sample in a study of blood T cells in healthy people across ages. TCRdb recomputed calls from the 5' RACE reads with MiXCR, one row per CDR3 protein. The table records fewer than 950,000 distinct CDR3 sequences, around 34% of them present only once. Sequencing input: blood. These receptor sequences come from a man in his late teens or twenties in good health. CDR3s include the opening cysteine and the closing phenylalanine or tryptophan. The D gene is left open where the match is weak. For some rows the clone size is stated as once, few or many, or as a class when expanded; others skip it.

D gene,J gene,V gene,clone size,CDR3 protein,CDR3 DNA
TRBD1,TRBJ2-7,TRBV29-1,few,CSVAKGQGVYEQYF,TGCAGCGTTGCCAAAGGACAGGGGGTCTACGAGCAGTACTTC
TRBD1,TRBJ1-2,TRBV6-2/TRBV6-3,.,CASSYLGQGPNYGYTF,TGTGCCAGCAGTTACTTGGGACAGGGGCCTAACTATGGCTACACCTTC
.,TRBJ2-2,TRBV10-3,.,CAISVASNTGELFF,TGTGCCATCAGTGTTGCGAGTAACACCGGGGAGCTGTTTTTT
TRBD1,TRBJ1-2,TRBV12-3/TRBV12-4,.,CASSLGGGDAVGYTF,TGTGCCAGCTCTCTGGGAGGGGGCGATGCGGTTGGCTACACCTTC
TRBD1,TRBJ1-6,TRBV20-1,.,CSAGTGGDSPPHF,TGCAGCGCTGGGACAGGGGGAGATTCACCCCCCCACTTT
TRBD2,TRBJ2-5,TRBV12-3/TRBV12-4,.,CASSPSTKTSGGKTQYF,TGTGCCAGCAGCCCTTCTACGAAGACTAGCGGGGGCAAGACCCAGTACTTC
.,TRBJ2-4,TRBV12-3/TRBV12-4,.,CASSLWKNIQYF,TGTGCCAGCAGTTTGTGGAAAAACATTCAGTACTTC
TRBD2,TRBJ2-3,TRBV12-3/TRBV12-4,.,CASSLSVAGGQDAQYF,TGTGCCAGCAGTTTGTCCGTAGCGGGGGGGCAGGATGCGCAGTATTTT
.,TRBJ2-4,TRBV2,.,CASSHRVGENIQYF,TGTGCCAGCAGCCACCGGGTAGGGGAAAACATTCAGTACTTC
TRBD1,TRBJ1-5,TRBV29-1,.,CSAWDRHQPQHF,TGCAGCGCTTGGGACAGGCATCAGCCCCAGCATTTT
.,TRBJ2-3,TRBV20-1,.,CSARETGRSTDTQYF,TGCAGTGCTAGGGAAACAGGGCGTAGCACAGATACGCAGTATTTT
.,TRBJ2-5,TRBV13,.,CASSFQRGEETQYF,TGTGCCAGCAGCTTCCAGAGGGGGGAAGAGACCCAGTACTTC
.,TRBJ2-4,TRBV5-6,.,CASSLSLKENIEYF,TGTGCCAGCAGCTTGTCACTCAAAGAAAACATTGAGTACTTC
TRBD1,TRBJ2-3,TRBV12-3/TRBV12-4,.,CASSYYRGQTDTQYF,TGTGCCAGCAGTTACTACAGGGGGCAGACAGATACGCAGTATTTT
TRBD1,TRBJ2-3,TRBV5-6,.,CASSENGQGALDTQYF,TGTGCCAGCAGCGAGAACGGACAGGGGGCCTTAGATACGCAGTATTTT
TRBD2,TRBJ2-1,TRBV7-3,many,CASSLFAGVMGEQFF,TGTGCCAGCAGCTTATTTGCGGGGGTCATGGGTGAGCAGTTCTTC
.,TRBJ2-1,TRBV7-2,.,CASSLSPGSETQFF,TGTGCCAGCAGCTTATCTCCAGGTTCAGAGACCCAGTTCTTC
.,TRBJ1-6,TRBV7-2,.,CASSLVRHRESPLHF,TGTGCCAGCAGCTTAGTTCGACACCGAGAATCACCCCTCCACTTT
TRBD1,TRBJ2-1,TRBV6-5,.,CASRRTGVGYNEQFF,TGTGCCAGCAGGAGGACAGGGGTAGGGTACAATGAGCAGTTCTTC
TRBD2,TRBJ2-7,TRBV7-2,few,CASSLGRTSGVNNRNYEQYF,TGTGCCAGCAGCTTGGGGCGGACTAGCGGGGTCAACAACCGAAACTACGAGCAGTACTTC
.,TRBJ2-1,TRBV19,few,CASTSTSSEQFF,TGTGCCAGTACCTCAACTAGCAGCGAGCAGTTCTTC
.,TRBJ1-4,TRBV30,many,CAWSPGGVSNEKLFF,TGTGCCTGGAGTCCTGGGGGGGTGTCGAATGAAAAACTGTTTTTT
TRBD1,TRBJ1-4,TRBV6-5,few,CASRGQGYEKLFF,TGTGCCAGCAGGGGACAGGGTTATGAAAAACTGTTTTTT
.,TRBJ1-1,TRBV28,many,CASTREGNTEAFF,TGTGCCAGCACGAGGGAAGGGAACACTGAAGCTTTCTTT
.,TRBJ2-3,TRBV4-1,few,CASSRLSTSADTQYF,TGCGCCAGCAGCCGACTGAGCACTAGTGCAGATACGCAGTATTTT
TRBD1,TRBJ1-1,TRBV12-3/TRBV12-4,.,CASSQTGVLSNTEAFF,TGTGCCAGCAGCCAGACAGGGGTACTTTCGAACACTGAAGCTTTCTTT
TRBD2,TRBJ2-1,TRBV12-3/TRBV12-4,many,CASRPSAGGYNEQFF,TGTGCCAGCCGCCCGTCAGCGGGGGGATATAATGAGCAGTTCTTC
.,TRBJ2-1,TRBV12-3/TRBV12-4,.,CASRLDLPGQFF,TGTGCCAGCAGACTTGACCTCCCGGGGCAGTTCTTC
TRBD1,TRBJ1-1,TRBV20-1,.,CSASRGQGMNTEAFF,TGCAGTGCTAGTAGGGGACAGGGAATGAACACTGAAGCTTTCTTT
TRBD2,TRBJ2-1,TRBV12-3/TRBV12-4,many,CASSPGTSGGVNEQFF,TGTGCCAGCAGTCCTGGGACTAGCGGGGGGGTTAATGAGCAGTTCTTC
.,TRBJ1-2,TRBV20-1,few,CSASSEGYGYTF,TGCAGTGCTAGTTCGGAGGGTTACGGCTACACCTTC
.,TRBJ2-3,TRBV2,few,CASTDYPPDTQYF,TGTGCCAGCACCGACTACCCCCCAGATACGCAGTATTTT
.,TRBJ2-3,TRBV4-1,few,CASSQLVGIADTQYF,TGCGCCAGCAGCCAACTAGTGGGGATCGCAGATACGCAGTATTTT
TRBD1,TRBJ1-2,TRBV20-1,.,CSARDHRGPFYGYTF,TGCAGTGCTAGAGATCACAGGGGTCCATTCTATGGCTACACCTTC
.,TRBJ2-5,TRBV20-1,few,CSADYSSWEEVGTQYF,TGCAGTGCGGACTACTCCAGCTGGGAGGAAGTAGGGACCCAGTACTTC
.,TRBJ2-5,TRBV10-3,.,CAISESLFERGETQYF,TGTGCCATCAGTGAGTCTTTATTCGAGAGGGGAGAGACCCAGTACTTC
TRBD2,TRBJ2-7,TRBV6-7,.,CASSYPTVGFLASGFYEQYF,TGTGCCAGCAGTTACCCTACCGTCGGGTTCCTGGCTAGCGGTTTCTACGAGCAGTACTTC